This TCR beta chain derives from a study of cytomegalovirus exposure and HLA in healthy donors. About the study: Earlier, some 180 million T cells were analyzed, and some 120 million unique TCR beta sequences were found among them. Overall study results and limits: The majority of TCR sequences were rare, yet some public TCRs appeared in many donors. Analysis performed later showed TCR beta chains linked to HLA being more clonally expanded than equally common others.

The PCR contained 60 Vbeta and 13 Jbeta primers. Assay: immunoSEQ multiplex PCR; the TCRdb copy retains only in-frame clones and omits some. This sample yields tens of thousands of clones, of which just over 65% are seen a single time; roughly 9.8% belongs to the top ten. V shed 3 bases, J shed 6 bases, and the junction held 11 bases outside the gene matches. Germline-derived CDR1 and CDR2 are LGHNA and YNFKEQ. The CDR3 has 16 residues. In this sample, this clone turned up a few times. Antigen unknown. This clonotype originated in a woman aged 25-40 years in good health and CMV-seronegative. The V and J genes are TRBV4-2 and TRBJ2-1; 7 bases fit TRBD2. The sequencing input was PBMCs. CDR3 protein: CASSQPLAGDLNEQFF. The CDR3 DNA is TGTGCCAGCAGCCAGCCCCTGGCGGGGGACCTCAATGAGCAGTTCTTC.